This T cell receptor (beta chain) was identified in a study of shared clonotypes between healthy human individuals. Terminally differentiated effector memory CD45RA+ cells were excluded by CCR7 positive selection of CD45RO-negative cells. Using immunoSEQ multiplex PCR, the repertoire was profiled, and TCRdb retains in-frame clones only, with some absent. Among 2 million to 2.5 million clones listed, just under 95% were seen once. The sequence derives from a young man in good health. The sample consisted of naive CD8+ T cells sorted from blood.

The CDR3 region is CASSLDRRDQPQHF. Written as DNA, the CDR3 is TGTGCCAGCAGCTTAGACAGGAGGGATCAGCCCCAGCATTTT. The V call is TRBV7-9, the J call TRBJ1-5, with D tentatively TRBD1 (5 bases). V was shortened by 1 base and J by 5 bases, with 9 bases between the two germline ends. Germline V gives CDR1 SEHNR, CDR2 FQNEAQ (reference sequence). The CDR3 loop spans 14 amino acids.